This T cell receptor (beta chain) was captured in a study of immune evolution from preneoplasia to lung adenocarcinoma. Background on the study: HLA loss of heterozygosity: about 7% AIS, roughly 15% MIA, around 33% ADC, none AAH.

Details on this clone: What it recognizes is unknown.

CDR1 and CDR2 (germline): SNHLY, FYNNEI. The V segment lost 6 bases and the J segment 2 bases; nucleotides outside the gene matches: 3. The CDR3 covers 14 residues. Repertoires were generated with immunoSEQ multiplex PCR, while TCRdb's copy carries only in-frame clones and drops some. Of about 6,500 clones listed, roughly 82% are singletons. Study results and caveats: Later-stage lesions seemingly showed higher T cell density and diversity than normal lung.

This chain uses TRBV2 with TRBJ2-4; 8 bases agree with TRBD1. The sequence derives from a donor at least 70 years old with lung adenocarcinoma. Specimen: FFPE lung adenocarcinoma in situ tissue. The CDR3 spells CASRDRVSKNIQYF. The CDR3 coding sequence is TGTGCCAGCAGGGACAGGGTCTCCAAAAACATTCAGTACTTC. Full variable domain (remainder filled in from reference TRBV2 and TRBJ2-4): EPEVTQTPSHQVTQMGQEVILRCVPISNHLYFYWYRQILGQKVEFLVSFYNNEISEKSEIFDDQFSVERPDGSNFTLKIRSTKLEDSAMYFCASRDRVSKNIQYFGAGTRLSVL.